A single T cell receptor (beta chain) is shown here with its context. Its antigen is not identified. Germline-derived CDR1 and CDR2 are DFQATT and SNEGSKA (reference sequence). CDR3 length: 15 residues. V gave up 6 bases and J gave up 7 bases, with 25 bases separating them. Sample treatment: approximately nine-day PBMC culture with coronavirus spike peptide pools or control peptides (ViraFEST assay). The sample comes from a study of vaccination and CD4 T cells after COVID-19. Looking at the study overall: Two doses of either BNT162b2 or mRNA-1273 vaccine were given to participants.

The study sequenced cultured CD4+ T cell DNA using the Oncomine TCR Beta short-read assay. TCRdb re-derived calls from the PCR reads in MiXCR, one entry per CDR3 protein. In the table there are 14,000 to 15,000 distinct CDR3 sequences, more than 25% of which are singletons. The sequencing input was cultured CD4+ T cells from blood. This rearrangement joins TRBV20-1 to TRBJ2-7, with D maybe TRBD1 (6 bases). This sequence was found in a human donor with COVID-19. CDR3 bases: TGCAGTGCGCCACTAAAGGGCGGGCCGAGGGGGGAGCAGTACTTC. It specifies CSAPLKGGPRGEQYF.